The 25 T cell receptor beta chains in this list originate from one sample, sequenced in a study of T cell changes during pregnancy in multiple sclerosis. The protocol was immunoSEQ multiplex PCR, while the TCRdb copy is restricted to in-frame clones and leaves out a portion. In the table there are approximately 70,000 clones, 94% of which are singletons. Specimen: CD4+ T cells from peripheral blood mononuclear cells, collected after pregnancy. The receptors originated from a female donor with multiple sclerosis, enrolled in a pregnancy study.

The chain recombines TRBV5-4 with TRBJ2-1; 7 bases match TRBD1. The CDR3 sequence is 15 residues long. Germline CDR1 SGHNT, CDR2 YYREEE (reference sequence). J was trimmed by 8 bases and V by 2 bases; bases with no gene match: 10. Written as DNA, the CDR3 is TGTGCCAGCAGCTTTGGAGACAGGGTAAGGCATGAGCAGTTCTTC. Encoded protein: CASSFGDRVRHEQFF. Full variable domain (remainder filled in from reference TRBV5-4 and TRBJ2-1): ETGVTQSPTHLIKTRGQQVTLRCSSQSGHNTVSWYQQALGQGPQFIFQYYREEENGRGNFPPRFSGLQFPNYSSELNVNALELDDSALYLCASSFGDRVRHEQFFGPGTRLTVL.

CDR3 sequence (DNA): TGTGCCAGCAGTTTAAAGGAGTTAGCGGGAGGAAACGAGCAGTACTTC. This codes for CASSLKELAGGNEQYF. This sequence joins TRBV27 and TRBJ2-7; 10 nucleotides match TRBD2. The V and J ends lost 2 bases and 5 bases, in that order; junction bases with no gene match: 9. Germline-derived CDR1 and CDR2 are MNHEY and SMNVEV (reference sequence). This CDR3 contains 16 residues.

The chain joins TRBV29-1 to TRBJ2-7, with 16 bases aligning to TRBD2. V lost 5 bases to trimming and J lost 2 bases; unmatched junction nucleotides: 6. Germline CDR1 reads SQVTM; CDR2 reads ANQGSEA. CDR3 length: 16 amino acids. Here the CDR3 reads CSVSGTSGRAPYEQYF. The CDR3 nucleotides read TGCAGCGTTTCCGGGACTAGCGGGAGGGCTCCCTACGAGCAGTACTTC.

This chain joins TRBV5-1 and TRBJ2-5; 9 bases line up with TRBD2. The germline V gene encodes CDR1 SGHRS and CDR2 YFSETQ. The CDR3 loop spans 17 amino acids. V was pared by 1 base and J by 3 bases, with 10 bases of the junction left unmatched. The CDR3 DNA follows: TGCGCCAGCAGCTTGTTTAGCGGGGGCATATCTAAAGAGACCCAGTACTTC. Its translation is CASSLFSGGISKETQYF.

The chain has TRBV10-2 and TRBJ1-1, with TRBD1 matching over 12 bases. V lost 1 base to trimming and J lost 5 bases; unmatched junction nucleotides: 2. The CDR3 runs to 15 residues. CDR1 and CDR2 from the germline V gene are WSHSY and SAAADI. CDR3 sequence: CASSEWGQGATEAFF. CDR3 DNA: TGCGCCAGCAGTGAGTGGGGACAGGGGGCGACTGAAGCTTTCTTT.

In this sample, this clone turned up a few times. The chain combines TRBV14 with TRBJ1-1, with 8 nucleotides matching TRBD1. CDR3 size: 14 residues. Trimming removed 4 bases from V and 5 bases from J; junction bases left unmatched: 6. Germline CDR1 reads SGHDN; CDR2 reads FVKESK. CDR3 coding DNA: TGTGCCAGCAGCCCTCGGACAGGGAGGACTGAAGCTTTCTTT. Its translation: CASSPRTGRTEAFF.

The chain combines TRBV25-1 with TRBJ1-1; D may be TRBD1 (6 bases). Germline CDR1 and CDR2: MGHDK and SYGVNS. This CDR3 is built from 15 residues. V was shortened by 6 bases and J by 0 bases, with 14 bases between the two germline ends. DNA of the CDR3: TGTGCCAGCAGAGGAGCACAGGGACTGAACACTGAAGCTTTCTTT. Translated: CASRGAQGLNTEAFF.

The chain employs TRBV28 and TRBJ2-7; 8 nucleotides agree with TRBD1. The CDR3 runs 14 residues. V was clipped by 6 bases and J by 1 base; unmatched bases: 5. CDR1 and CDR2 (germline): MDHEN, SYDVKM. CDR3 bases: TGTGCCAGCAGAACCACAGGGGGTTCCTACGAGCAGTACTTC. Amino acids: CASRTTGGSYEQYF.

J is TRBJ1-1 and V is TRBV5-8, with TRBD1 as a possible D gene (5 bases). CDR1 and CDR2 from the germline V gene are SGHTS and YDEGEE. The CDR3 spans 14 residues. Trimming took off 3 bases at V and 0 bases at J, with 9 bases between the two ends. CDR3 protein: CASSWGGVNTEAFF. CDR3 nucleotide sequence: TGTGCCAGCAGCTGGGGGGGTGTGAACACTGAAGCTTTCTTT. Filled out from reference TRBV5-8 and TRBJ1-1, the complete variable domain reads EAGVTQSPTHLIKTRGQQATLRCSPISGHTSVYWYQQALGLGLQFLLWYDEGEERNRGNFPPRFSGRQFPNYSSELNVNALELEDSALYLCASSWGGVNTEAFFGQGTRLTVV.

The V call is TRBV2, the J call TRBJ1-4; 7 bases line up with TRBD1. CDR3 length equals 19 residues. Germline values: CDR1 SNHLY, CDR2 FYNNEI. V was pared by 5 bases and J by 10 bases, with 25 bases of the junction left unmatched. The CDR3 region is CASSTHPPGQFTESVKLFF. Here the CDR3 DNA reads TGTGCCAGCAGTACACACCCCCCGGGACAGTTCACTGAGTCTGTAAAACTGTTTTTT.

This chain joins TRBV19 and TRBJ2-6; TRBD1 matches 11 bases. Germline CDR1 LNHDA, CDR2 SQIVND (reference sequence). J gave up 0 bases and V 6 bases, and 4 bases lay outside the gene matches. The CDR3 is 17 residues long. CDR3 DNA: TGTGCCAGTAGCAGGGACAGGGGGGACTCTGGGGCCAACGTCCTGACTTTC. This codes for CASSRDRGDSGANVLTF.

The rearrangement links TRBV28 to TRBJ1-1; 7 bases align to TRBD1. The CDR3 covers 13 residues. Germline V CDR1 and CDR2: MDHEN, SYDVKM. V trimming: 7 bases; J trimming: 4 bases; junction bases outside the gene matches: 6. CDR3: CASTDRAVTEAFF. As DNA, the CDR3 is TGTGCCAGCACCGACAGGGCTGTCACTGAAGCTTTCTTT.

This sequence joins TRBV5-1 and TRBJ1-4, with D unresolved. Trimming took 4 bases from V and 4 from J, leaving 29 bases between them. CDR1 and CDR2 (germline): SGHRS, YFSETQ. The CDR3 totals 20 residues. In nucleotides, the CDR3 is TGCGCCAGCAGCCCCGCTAAACAGCCCATGCTGAGGAGGAATAATGAAAAACTGTTTTTT. Residues: CASSPAKQPMLRRNNEKLFF. Full variable domain (outside the CDR3, taken from reference TRBV5-1 and TRBJ1-4): KAGVTQTPRYLIKTRGQQVTLSCSPISGHRSVSWYQQTPGQGLQFLFEYFSETQRNKGNFPGRFSGRQFSNSRSEMNVSTLELGDSALYLCASSPAKQPMLRRNNEKLFFGSGTQLSVL.

The rearrangement links TRBV6-1 to TRBJ2-2; maybe TRBD1 (5 bases). CDR1 is MNHNS and CDR2 is SASEGT in the germline V gene. This CDR3 comprises 13 residues. The germline V and J ends were trimmed by 6 bases and 2 bases, with 7 bases remaining between them. As DNA, the CDR3 is TGTGCCAGCAGGACAGTCAACACCGGGGAGCTGTTTTTT. This sequence encodes CASRTVNTGELFF.

The chain couples TRBV19 to TRBJ2-3; 8 bases agree with TRBD1. The CDR3 is 15 amino acids. Trimming took 2 bases from V and 6 from J; bases not matched to a gene: 7. Germline V gene sequence: CDR1 LNHDA, CDR2 SQIVND (reference sequence). The CDR3 spells CASSIRTGSGDTQYF. The CDR3, as DNA: TGTGCCAGTAGTATAAGGACAGGGAGTGGGGATACGCAGTATTTT.

The genes are TRBV19 and TRBJ2-1; 10 bases align to TRBD1. V trimming: 0 bases; J trimming: 5 bases; junction bases outside the gene matches: 1. The CDR3 runs to 15 residues. CDR1 and CDR2 (germline): LNHDA, SQIVND (reference sequence). CDR3 protein: CASSIDDRGHNEQFF. CDR3 coding DNA: TGTGCCAGTAGTATAGATGACAGGGGGCACAATGAGCAGTTCTTC.

The chain has TRBV6-1 and TRBJ1-2, with D perhaps TRBD1 (5 bases). CDR1 is MNHNS, CDR2 SASEGT, per germline. Trimming took off 1 base at V and 4 bases at J, with 7 bases between the two ends. The CDR3 runs 13 residues. In nucleotides, the CDR3 is TGTGCCAGCAGTGAAGGGGGGGGCTATGGCTACACCTTC. Its protein product is CASSEGGGYGYTF.

The CDR3 region is CASSLRRAGGYTF. CDR3 coding DNA: TGTGCCAGCAGCTTGAGGAGGGCTGGGGGCTACACCTTC. The chain joins TRBV7-2 to TRBJ1-2; D unclear. V lost 3 bases and J 8 bases, leaving 13 bases between the germline ends. The CDR3 spans 13 residues. Germline loops: CDR1 SGHTA, CDR2 FQGNSA. The full variable domain, with the rest looked up from reference TRBV7-2 and TRBJ1-2, is GAGVSQSPSNKVTEKGKDVELRCDPISGHTALYWYRQSLGQGLEFLIYFQGNSAPDKSGLPSDRFSAERTGGSVSTLTIQRTQQEDSAVYLCASSLRRAGGYTFGSGTRLTVV.

This chain connects TRBV27 to TRBJ1-1; possible D gene TRBD1, 6 bases. The CDR3 runs to 13 residues. V was clipped by 6 bases and J by 5 bases, with 13 bases between them. Germline CDR1 is MNHEY and CDR2 is SMNVEV (reference sequence). CDR3 loop: CASSAGVGTEAFF. DNA of the CDR3: TGTGCCAGCAGCGCAGGGGTGGGGACTGAAGCTTTCTTT.

This clone was seen only once. The chain links TRBV28 to TRBJ2-7; perhaps TRBD1 as D (6 bases). Germline values: CDR1 MDHEN, CDR2 SYDVKM. Trimming removed 8 bases from V and 3 bases from J, with 20 bases in between. The CDR3 spans 15 residues. CDR3 coding DNA: TGTGCCAGCTCCGAACCGGGACAAGGCAGCTACGAGCAGTACTTC. Protein sequence: CASSEPGQGSYEQYF.

The rearrangement joins TRBV9 to TRBJ2-7, with TRBD2 matching 10 bases. The germline gives CDR1 SGDLS, CDR2 YYNGEE. This CDR3 comprises 13 residues. V lost 1 base, J lost 5 bases, and 0 bases stayed unmatched. The chain's CDR3 is CASSVTSGDEQYF. CDR3 coding DNA: TGTGCCAGCAGCGTAACTAGCGGGGACGAGCAGTACTTC.

The chain combines TRBV7-8 with TRBJ2-7; 9 bases match TRBD2. The CDR3 is 15 residues long. Looked up from germline, CDR1 is SGHVS and CDR2 is FQNEAQ. Trimming removed 1 base from V and 1 base from J; junction bases left unmatched: 2. The CDR3 sequence is CASSLGAGGSYEQYF. CDR3 in DNA: TGTGCCAGCAGCTTAGGGGCGGGAGGGTCCTACGAGCAGTACTTC.

This clone occurred once. The rearrangement joins TRBV6-4 to TRBJ2-1; 11 nucleotides align to TRBD2. The V and J ends lost 2 bases and 0 bases, in that order; junction bases with no gene match: 9. Germline CDR1 and CDR2: MRHNA and SNTAGT. The CDR3 extends over 19 amino acids. The CDR3 DNA sequence: TGTGCCAGCAGTGACAGACAGACTAGCGGGGTTAGCTCCTACAATGAGCAGTTCTTC. This translates into CASSDRQTSGVSSYNEQFF.

The J gene is TRBJ2-7, the V gene TRBV27; a possible D gene is TRBD1 (6 bases). The V end was cut by 6 bases, the J end by 4 bases, with 16 bases between. The length of the CDR3 is 14 residues. CDR1 is MNHEY and CDR2 is SMNVEV in the germline V gene (reference sequence). CDR3 bases: TGTGCCAGCAGATCCCGGGACACTCTTTACGAGCAGTACTTC. This gives the protein CASRSRDTLYEQYF.

V gene TRBV19 combines with J gene TRBJ1-5, with D unresolved. Per germline, CDR1 LNHDA and CDR2 SQIVND (reference sequence). The V gene lost 6 bases and the J gene lost 2 bases, with 8 bases spanning the gap. The CDR3 sequence is 13 residues long. The CDR3 sequence is CASREGRNQPQHF. The CDR3 nucleotides read TGTGCCAGTAGAGAGGGCCGCAATCAGCCCCAGCATTTT.